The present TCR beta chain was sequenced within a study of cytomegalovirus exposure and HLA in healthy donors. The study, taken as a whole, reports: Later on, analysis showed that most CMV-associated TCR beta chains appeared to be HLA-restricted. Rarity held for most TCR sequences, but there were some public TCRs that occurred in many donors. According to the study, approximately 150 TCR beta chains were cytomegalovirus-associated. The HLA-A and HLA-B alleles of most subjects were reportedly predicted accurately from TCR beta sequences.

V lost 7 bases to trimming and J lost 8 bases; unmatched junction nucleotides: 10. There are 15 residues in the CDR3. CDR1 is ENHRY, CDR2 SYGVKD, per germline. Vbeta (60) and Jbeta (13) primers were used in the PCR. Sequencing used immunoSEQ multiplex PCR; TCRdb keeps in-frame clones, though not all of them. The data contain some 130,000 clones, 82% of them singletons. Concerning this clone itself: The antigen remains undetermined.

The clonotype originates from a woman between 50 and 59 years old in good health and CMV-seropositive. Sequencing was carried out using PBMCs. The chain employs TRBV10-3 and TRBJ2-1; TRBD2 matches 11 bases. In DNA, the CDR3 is TGTGCCATCAAACTAGCGGGGGCCTCTATGGATGAGCAGTTCTTC. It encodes CAIKLAGASMDEQFF.